The 20 T cell receptor beta chains listed next were all sequenced from one sample in a study of T-cell memory formation after mild COVID-19. TCRdb re-derived calls from the 5' RACE reads in MiXCR, one entry per CDR3 protein. The sample lists more than 250,000 distinct CDR3 sequences; more than 15% were seen once. Sequenced sample: PBMCs or a T cell subset sorted from them (not recorded which). These receptors were taken from a man younger than 35 who had mild COVID-19 (a few samples of this study predate the infection). Cell type and time point are not known.

This chain links TRBV7-3 with TRBJ1-1; tentatively, D is TRBD1 (5 bases). V dropped 5 bases and J dropped 4 bases, with 11 bases sitting between them. The CDR3 is 13 residues long. In germline, CDR1 is SGHTA, CDR2 FQGTGA. The CDR3 DNA is TGTGCCAGCAGCCGGGGCTGGAGCACTGAAGCTTTCTTT. It yields the protein CASSRGWSTEAFF.

In nucleotides, the CDR3 is TGTGCCAGCAGCCCATCCGGGCGGAACACTGAAGCTTTCTTT. Translating gives CASSPSGRNTEAFF. This chain joins TRBV7-9 and TRBJ1-1, with D unclear. V shed 5 bases and J shed 1 base, with 11 bases lying between them. Germline-derived CDR1 and CDR2 are SEHNR and FQNEAQ (reference sequence). The length of the CDR3 is 14 residues. Looking up the rest from reference TRBV7-9 and TRBJ1-1 gives the full variable domain: DTGVSQNPRHKITKRGQNVTFRCDPISEHNRLYWYRQTLGQGPEFLTYFQNEAQLEKSRLLSDRFSAERPKGSFSTLEIQRTEQGDSAMYLCASSPSGRNTEAFFGQGTRLTVV.

This clonotype was picked up many times. CDR3 sequence reads: CASSRGRPYNEQFF. Written as DNA, the CDR3 is TGTGCCAGCAGCCGCGGGAGGCCCTACAATGAGCAGTTCTTC. V usage is TRBV13 and J usage is TRBJ2-1; 8 bases fit TRBD2. Trimming cost V 5 bases and J 2 bases; bases outside gene matches: 2. The CDR3 runs to 14 residues. CDR1 and CDR2 (germline): PRHDT, FYEKMQ (reference sequence).

This clonotype was seen a few times. The V and J genes are TRBV7-9 and TRBJ2-1; maybe TRBD1 (6 bases). V was shortened by 1 base and J by 4 bases, with 20 bases between the two germline ends. The CDR3 runs to 18 residues. Germline V gene lookup returns CDR1 SEHNR and CDR2 FQNEAQ (reference sequence). CDR3 sequence: CASSLVAGAEAKYNEQFF. The CDR3 nucleotides are TGTGCCAGCAGCTTAGTGGCAGGGGCCGAGGCGAAATACAATGAGCAGTTCTTC. The whole variable domain, remainder taken from reference TRBV7-9 and TRBJ2-1, is DTGVSQNPRHKITKRGQNVTFRCDPISEHNRLYWYRQTLGQGPEFLTYFQNEAQLEKSRLLSDRFSAERPKGSFSTLEIQRTEQGDSAMYLCASSLVAGAEAKYNEQFFGPGTRLTVL.

The CDR3 protein is CASSQAVENTEAFF. The CDR3, as DNA: TGTGCCAGCAGCCAAGCGGTCGAGAACACTGAAGCTTTCTTT. The V call is TRBV4-2, the J call TRBJ1-1, with D hard to call. The CDR3 extends over 14 amino acids. Trimming left V 1 base short and J 1 base short, with 7 bases between. The germline V gene has CDR1 LGHNA and CDR2 YNFKEQ.

Ten or more counts support this clonotype. The CDR3 sequence is CASSRTDGYGYTF. For the CDR3, the DNA is TGTGCCAGCAGCCGGACAGACGGCTATGGCTACACCTTC. This chain uses TRBV4-2 with TRBJ1-2, with a weak D call TRBD1 (6 bases). This CDR3 spans 13 amino acids. V was cut by 4 bases and J by 4 bases, with 10 bases left in between. CDR1 and CDR2 (germline): LGHNA, YNFKEQ.

The chain joins TRBV24-1 to TRBJ1-2; tentatively, D is TRBD1 (6 bases). In germline, CDR1 is KGHDR, CDR2 SFDVKD. The CDR3 contains 14 residues. The germline V and J ends were trimmed by 3 bases and 8 bases, with 15 bases remaining between them. The chain's CDR3 is CATSDPQGLNGYTF. As DNA, the CDR3 is TGTGCCACCAGTGATCCACAGGGCCTTAACGGCTACACCTTC.

The chain joins TRBV15 to TRBJ2-5, with 8 bases fitting TRBD1. The V gene end was trimmed by 5 bases and the J gene end by 3 bases; junction bases not matched to a gene: 11. CDR1 LNHNV and CDR2 YYDKDF come from the germline V gene (reference sequence). The length of the CDR3 is 16 residues. CDR3 region: CATSRWATTGEETQYF. The CDR3 region has the DNA TGTGCCACCAGCCGTTGGGCGACGACAGGGGAAGAGACCCAGTACTTC. Full variable domain (rest looked up from reference TRBV15 and TRBJ2-5): DAMVIQNPRYQVTQFGKPVTLSCSQTLNHNVMYWYQQKSSQAPKLLFHYYDKDFNNEADTPDNFQSRRPNTSFCFLDIRSPGLGDTAMYLCATSRWATTGEETQYFGPGTRLLVL.

The gene calls are TRBV11-2 and TRBJ2-2, with a tentative D call TRBD2 (5 bases). The length of the CDR3 is 14 residues. Germline V gene data show CDR1 as SGHAT and CDR2 as FQNNGV. With 4 bases removed from V and 5 bases from J, the gap between germline ends came to 11 bases. CDR3 nucleotides: TGTGCCAGCAGCTCGGACTCGTTGACCGGGGAGCTGTTTTTT. Protein product: CASSSDSLTGELFF.

This clonotype was recorded a few times. This rearrangement joins TRBV2 to TRBJ2-7; D gene ambiguous. The V end was cut by 4 bases, the J end by 11 bases, with 12 bases between. This CDR3 spans 11 amino acids. Germline assignment: CDR1 SNHLY and CDR2 FYNNEI. The CDR3 loop reads CASSGGRNKYV. In DNA, the CDR3 is TGTGCCAGCAGTGGGGGTAGAAATAAGTACGTC.

The sample holds a few counts of this clonotype. The V and J genes are TRBV4-3 and TRBJ1-5; 8 bases are a match to TRBD1. This CDR3 spans 15 amino acids. CDR1 LGHNA and CDR2 YSLEER come from the germline V gene. With 3 bases clipped from V and 3 bases from J, the junction kept 4 bases outside the gene matches. CDR3 bases: TGCGCCAGCAGCCAGCGACAGGGGAACAATCAGCCCCAGCATTTT. It yields the protein CASSQRQGNNQPQHF.

The sample holds a few counts of this clonotype. The V gene is TRBV20-1, the J gene TRBJ1-6, with 7 bases fitting TRBD1. Germline V gives CDR1 DFQATT, CDR2 SNEGSKA (reference sequence). V trimming: 4 bases; J trimming: 7 bases; junction bases outside the gene matches: 7. The CDR3 has 14 amino acids. Here the CDR3 reads CSAIAEGANSPLHF. CDR3 coding DNA: TGCAGTGCTATCGCCGAGGGGGCCAATTCACCCCTCCACTTT.

The V and J genes are TRBV27 and TRBJ2-1, with TRBD1 matching over 9 bases. The germline CDR1 and CDR2 sequences are MNHEY and SMNVEV (reference sequence). Trimming cost V 7 bases and J 8 bases; bases outside gene matches: 12. The CDR3 has 15 amino acids. The CDR3, as DNA: TGTGCCAGCACCCTGGACCGGACAGGGGTAGATGAGCAGTTCTTC. This translates into CASTLDRTGVDEQFF.

The rearrangement links TRBV4-1 to TRBJ2-1, with 10 bases that match TRBD2. V gave up 4 bases and J gave up 7 bases; unmatched junction bases: 10. CDR3 length: 16 residues. Germline V gene data show CDR1 as MGHRA and CDR2 as YSYEKL. In nucleotides, the CDR3 is TGCGCCAGCAGCCCTGACGGAGCGGGGGGGAGGAATGAGCAGTTCTTC. It codes for CASSPDGAGGRNEQFF.

The gene calls are TRBV6-6 and TRBJ1-2; D gene unclear. Trimming cost V 4 bases and J 10 bases, with 10 bases left between them. The germline V gene has CDR1 MNHNY and CDR2 SVGAGI (reference sequence). This CDR3 region has 11 residues. The CDR3 DNA follows: TGTGCCAGCAGTTTAGCCAATTACTACACCTTC. The encoded protein is CASSLANYYTF.

The rearrangement uses TRBV5-1 and TRBJ2-5, with 7 bases fitting TRBD2. The CDR3 consists of 16 residues. Germline V gives CDR1 SGHRS, CDR2 YFSETQ. Germline trimming cut 0 bases from V and 0 bases from J; bases unmatched to any gene: 5. The DNA for the CDR3 is TGCGCCAGCAGCTTGGAGTCTAGCGGATACCAAGAGACCCAGTACTTC. This translates into CASSLESSGYQETQYF. The variable domain in full, with the rest retrieved from reference TRBV5-1 and TRBJ2-5, is KAGVTQTPRYLIKTRGQQVTLSCSPISGHRSVSWYQQTPGQGLQFLFEYFSETQRNKGNFPGRFSGRQFSNSRSEMNVSTLELGDSALYLCASSLESSGYQETQYFGPGTRLLVL.

As to this clonotype: A single base separates this from a much larger clone, so it may be a read error. The chain employs TRBV5-6 and TRBJ1-1; a weak D match, TRBD1 (5 bases). Germline V gives CDR1 SGHDT, CDR2 YYEEEE. This CDR3 is 13 amino acids long. DNA of the CDR3: TGTGCCATCAGCTTGGAGAGGGGCACTGAAGCTTTCTTT. As protein: CAISLERGTEAFF.

This clonotype was detected only a few times. The gene calls are TRBV5-1 and TRBJ2-3; D may be TRBD2 (6 bases). This CDR3 is 17 amino acids long. The germline CDR1 and CDR2 sequences are SGHRS and YFSETQ. The V end lost 1 base, the J end lost 2 bases, and 17 bases lay between the germline ends. CDR3 amino acids: CASSLTDRGYLTDTQYF. The DNA for the CDR3 is TGCGCCAGCAGCTTGACCGATCGGGGGTACCTCACAGATACGCAGTATTTT.

This chain connects TRBV5-1 to TRBJ1-4; a possible D gene is TRBD1 (6 bases). V shed 7 bases and J shed 0 bases, with 10 bases lying between them. This CDR3 is built from 14 residues. Germline CDR1 is SGHRS and CDR2 is YFSETQ. In nucleotides, the CDR3 is TGCGCCAGCGCTAGGGGGGCAACTAATGAAAAACTGTTTTTT. The encoded protein is CASARGATNEKLFF.

The chain couples TRBV21-1 to TRBJ2-3; the table assigns TRBD1, which was not confirmed against the DNA. TRBV21-1 is marked as a pseudogene. There are 17 residues in the CDR3. The CDR3 loop is CANFPPQLGGSTDTQYF. The CDR3 DNA reads as TGTGCCAACTTTCCCCCGCAATTGGGGGGCTCCACAGATACGCAGTATTTT.